The 10 T cell receptor beta chains listed next were all sequenced from one sample in a study of cytomegalovirus exposure and HLA in healthy donors. The study ran its PCR with 60 Vbeta and 13 Jbeta primers. Some clones are missing from TCRdb's copy, which holds only in-frame ones; the method was immunoSEQ multiplex PCR. The data show around 130,000 clones, with roughly two thirds seen just once and 1.6% held by the top ten. The sequencing sample was made of PBMCs. These receptors came from a man in his thirties or forties in good health and CMV-seropositive.

The chain links TRBV5-1 to TRBJ2-7; 13 bases are shared with TRBD2. Germline trimming cut 4 bases from V and 1 base from J; bases unmatched to any gene: 17. The V gene's germline CDR1 is SGHRS and CDR2 YFSETQ. The CDR3 runs to 20 residues. CDR3 in amino acids: CASSKGGVGLAGVFSYEQYF. DNA for the CDR3: TGCGCCAGCAGCAAGGGAGGCGTAGGACTAGCGGGAGTTTTTTCCTACGAGCAGTACTTC.

V usage is TRBV27 and J usage is TRBJ1-4; D uncertain. V was shortened by 5 bases and J by 12 bases, with 13 bases between the two germline ends. The CDR3 is 12 residues long. Germline V gene sequence: CDR1 MNHEY, CDR2 SMNVEV (reference sequence). The CDR3 protein is CASSPPGSQLFF. CDR3 bases: TGTGCCAGCAGTCCCCCCGGTAGCCAACTGTTTTTT.

This clone was recorded a few times. The CDR3: CASSQESSINTQYF. The CDR3 DNA reads TGTGCCAGCAGCCAGGAGTCTAGCATAAATACGCAGTATTTT. The chain has TRBV9 and TRBJ2-3; possibly TRBD2 for D (5 bases). Trimming cost V 4 bases and J 7 bases, with 16 bases left between them. This CDR3 has 14 residues. The germline V gene encodes CDR1 SGDLS and CDR2 YYNGEE. The full variable domain, in which reference TRBV9 and TRBJ2-3 provide the parts outside the CDR3, is DSGVTQTPKHLITATGQRVTLRCSPRSGDLSVYWYQQSLDQGLQFLIQYYNGEERAKGNILERFSAQQFPDLHSELNLSSLELGDSALYFCASSQESSINTQYFGPGTRLTVL.

The V and J genes are TRBV7-9 and TRBJ2-3, with unresolved D. The CDR3 is 14 residues long. V was trimmed by 4 bases and J by 5 bases, leaving 13 bases between them. CDR1 is SEHNR and CDR2 is FQNEAQ in the germline V gene (reference sequence). CDR3 bases: TGTGCCAGCAGCTCCGTGAGGTATAAAGATACGCAGTATTTT. It specifies CASSSVRYKDTQYF.

This sequence joins TRBV30 and TRBJ2-5; TRBD1 agrees at 8 bases. Germline-derived CDR1 and CDR2 are GTSNPN and SVGIG (reference sequence). V trimming: 1 base; J trimming: 0 bases; junction bases outside the gene matches: 19. CDR3 length: 20 amino acids. The chain's CDR3 is CAWSGLSSRGQTIYQETQYF. The CDR3 DNA reads TGTGCCTGGAGTGGGCTCTCTAGCAGGGGGCAAACTATTTACCAAGAGACCCAGTACTTC.

This chain uses TRBV4-2 with TRBJ2-5; 11 bases map to TRBD2. The CDR3 is made up of 16 amino acids. CDR1 LGHNA and CDR2 YNFKEQ come from the germline V gene. V lost 0 bases to trimming and J lost 4 bases; unmatched junction nucleotides: 4. The CDR3 nucleotides read TGTGCCAGCAGCCAAGAGAGTGGACTAGCGGGAGAGACCCAGTACTTC. Amino acids: CASSQESGLAGETQYF.

The chain uses TRBV28 and TRBJ2-7, with 8 positions matching TRBD2. This CDR3 comprises 16 residues. CDR1 and CDR2 from the germline V gene are MDHEN and SYDVKM. Germline trimming cut 7 bases from V and 3 bases from J; bases unmatched to any gene: 14. The CDR3 reads CASKTRGSGNYYEQYF. The CDR3 nucleotides are TGTGCCAGCAAAACAAGGGGTAGCGGGAACTACTACGAGCAGTACTTC.

In DNA, the CDR3 is TGTGCCAGCAGCTTAGTTCGGGTGAAGGAGACCCAGTACTTC. Amino acids: CASSLVRVKETQYF. V and J are TRBV11-2 and TRBJ2-5; no reliable D call. Trimming left V 1 base short and J 5 bases short, with 11 bases between. Germline-derived CDR1 and CDR2 are SGHAT and FQNNGV. The length of the CDR3 is 14 residues.

This chain uses TRBV9 with TRBJ2-3; 9 nucleotides align to TRBD2. Germline loops: CDR1 SGDLS, CDR2 YYNGEE. The CDR3 runs 17 residues. Trimming at V came to 0 bases and at J to 3 bases, leaving 8 bases not matched to a gene. As DNA, the CDR3 is TGTGCCAGCAGCGTAGTTGGTAGCGGGAGCTTAACAGATACGCAGTATTTT. Its translation: CASSVVGSGSLTDTQYF. Full variable domain (missing parts from reference TRBV9 and TRBJ2-3): DSGVTQTPKHLITATGQRVTLRCSPRSGDLSVYWYQQSLDQGLQFLIQYYNGEERAKGNILERFSAQQFPDLHSELNLSSLELGDSALYFCASSVVGSGSLTDTQYFGPGTRLTVL.

This rearrangement joins TRBV6-1 to TRBJ1-6, with D unresolved. This CDR3 spans 11 amino acids. The germline V gene has CDR1 MNHNS and CDR2 SASEGT. The V and J ends lost 6 bases and 7 bases respectively, with 4 bases between them. In nucleotides, the CDR3 is TGTGCCAGCAGAGAGAATTCACCCCTCCACTTT. This gives the protein CASRENSPLHF.